The TCR beta chain under discussion was sequenced for a study of T cells after yellow fever vaccination. At the level of the study: Low-cell-number fractions were prepared with SMART-Seq v4 Ultra Low Input.

A 5'RACE template-switching step, the method used to make TCR cDNA, added a universal primer site and UMIs. A single record per CDR3 protein comes from TCRdb applying MiXCR to the 5' RACE reads. The table shows about 320,000 distinct CDR3 sequences, with around 10% occurring only once. This specimen consisted of CD4+ T cells sorted from PBMCs, obtained 45 days after the yellow fever booster vaccination. The TCR sequence derives from a man in his late teens or twenties who received the YFV17D yellow fever vaccine.

CDR3 loop: CASSISSVLAGALTDTQYF. The CDR3, as DNA: TGTGCCAGCAGCATATCCTCGGTTCTAGCGGGGGCCCTCACAGATACGCAGTATTTT. The V gene is TRBV7-9, the J gene TRBJ2-3, with 10 bases that match TRBD2. CDR3 size: 19 residues. Germline values: CDR1 SEHNR, CDR2 FQNEAQ (reference sequence). V was pared by 5 bases and J by 2 bases, with 16 bases of the junction left unmatched.